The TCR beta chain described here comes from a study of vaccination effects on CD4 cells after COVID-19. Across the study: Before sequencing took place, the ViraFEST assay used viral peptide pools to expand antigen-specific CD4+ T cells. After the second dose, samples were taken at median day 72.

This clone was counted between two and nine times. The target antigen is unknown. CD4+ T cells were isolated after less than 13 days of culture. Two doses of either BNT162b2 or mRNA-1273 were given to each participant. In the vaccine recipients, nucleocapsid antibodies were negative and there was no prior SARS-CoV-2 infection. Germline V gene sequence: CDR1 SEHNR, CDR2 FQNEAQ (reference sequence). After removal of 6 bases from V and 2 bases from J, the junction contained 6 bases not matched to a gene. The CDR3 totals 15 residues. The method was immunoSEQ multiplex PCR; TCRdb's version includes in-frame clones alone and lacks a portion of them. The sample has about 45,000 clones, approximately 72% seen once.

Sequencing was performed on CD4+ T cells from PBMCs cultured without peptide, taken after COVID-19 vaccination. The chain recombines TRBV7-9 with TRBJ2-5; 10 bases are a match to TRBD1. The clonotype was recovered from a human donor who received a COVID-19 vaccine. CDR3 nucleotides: TGTGCCAGCAGTCCGGGGACAGGGGTTCAAGAGACCCAGTACTTC. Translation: CASSPGTGVQETQYF.